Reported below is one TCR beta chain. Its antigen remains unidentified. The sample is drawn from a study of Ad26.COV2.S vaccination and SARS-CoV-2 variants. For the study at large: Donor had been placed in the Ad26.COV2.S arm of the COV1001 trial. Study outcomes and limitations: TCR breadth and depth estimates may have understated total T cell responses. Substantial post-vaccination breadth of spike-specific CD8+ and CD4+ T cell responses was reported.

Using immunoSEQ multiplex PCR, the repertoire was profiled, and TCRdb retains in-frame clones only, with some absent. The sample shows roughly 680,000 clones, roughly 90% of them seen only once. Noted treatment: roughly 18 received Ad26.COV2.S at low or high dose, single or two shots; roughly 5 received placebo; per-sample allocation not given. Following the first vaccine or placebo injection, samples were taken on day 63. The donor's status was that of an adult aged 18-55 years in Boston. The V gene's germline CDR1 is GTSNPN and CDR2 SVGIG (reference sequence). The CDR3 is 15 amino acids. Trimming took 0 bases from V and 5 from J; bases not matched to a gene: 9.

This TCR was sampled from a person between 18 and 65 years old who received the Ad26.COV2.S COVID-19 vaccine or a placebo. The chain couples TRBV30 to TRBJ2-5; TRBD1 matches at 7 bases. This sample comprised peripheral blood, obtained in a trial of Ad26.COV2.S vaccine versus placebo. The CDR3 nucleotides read TGTGCCTGGAGTGTACTCGGACAGGCCCGGGAGACCCAGTACTTC. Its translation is CAWSVLGQARETQYF.